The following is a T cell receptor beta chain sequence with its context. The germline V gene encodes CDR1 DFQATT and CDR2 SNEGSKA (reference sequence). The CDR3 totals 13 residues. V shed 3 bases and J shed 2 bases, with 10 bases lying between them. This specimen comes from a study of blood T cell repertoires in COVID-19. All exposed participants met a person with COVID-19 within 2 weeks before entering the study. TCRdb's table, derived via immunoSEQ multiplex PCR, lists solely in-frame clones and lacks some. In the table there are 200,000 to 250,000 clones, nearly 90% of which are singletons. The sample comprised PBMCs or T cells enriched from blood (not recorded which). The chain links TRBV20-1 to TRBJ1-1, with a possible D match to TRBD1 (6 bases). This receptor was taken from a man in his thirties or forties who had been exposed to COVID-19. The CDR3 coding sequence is TGCAGTGCTAGTATGGGGGCAAACACTGAAGCTTTCTTT. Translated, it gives CSASMGANTEAFF.